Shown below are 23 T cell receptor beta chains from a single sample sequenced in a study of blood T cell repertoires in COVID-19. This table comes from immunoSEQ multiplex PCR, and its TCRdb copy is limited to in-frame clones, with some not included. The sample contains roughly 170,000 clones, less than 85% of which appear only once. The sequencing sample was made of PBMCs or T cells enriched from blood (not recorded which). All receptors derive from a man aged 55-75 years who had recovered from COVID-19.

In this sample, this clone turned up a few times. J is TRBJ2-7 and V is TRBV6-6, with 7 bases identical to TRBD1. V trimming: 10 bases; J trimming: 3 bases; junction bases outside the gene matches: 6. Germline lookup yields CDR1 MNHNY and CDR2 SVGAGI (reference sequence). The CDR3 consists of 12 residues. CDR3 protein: CATNRGGYEQYF. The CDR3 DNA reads TGTGCCACGAACAGGGGCGGCTACGAGCAGTACTTC.

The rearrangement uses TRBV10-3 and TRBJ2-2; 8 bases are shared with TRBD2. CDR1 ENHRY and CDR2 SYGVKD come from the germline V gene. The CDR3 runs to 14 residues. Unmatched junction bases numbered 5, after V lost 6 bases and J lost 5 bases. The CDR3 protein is CAIRAGGETGELFF. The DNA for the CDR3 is TGTGCCATCAGGGCGGGAGGCGAGACCGGGGAGCTGTTTTTT.

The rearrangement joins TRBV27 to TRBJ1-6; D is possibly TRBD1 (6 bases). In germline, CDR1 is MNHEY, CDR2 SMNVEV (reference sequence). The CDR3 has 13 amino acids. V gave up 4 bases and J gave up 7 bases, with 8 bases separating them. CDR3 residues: CASSWQGNSPLHF. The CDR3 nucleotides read TGTGCCAGCAGTTGGCAGGGGAATTCACCCCTCCACTTT.

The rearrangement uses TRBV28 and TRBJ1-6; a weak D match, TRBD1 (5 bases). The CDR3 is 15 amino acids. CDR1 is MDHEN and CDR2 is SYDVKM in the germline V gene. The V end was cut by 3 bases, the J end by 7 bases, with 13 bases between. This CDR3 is CASSLDGALNSPLHF. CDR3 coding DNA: TGTGCCAGCAGTTTGGATGGGGCCTTGAATTCACCCCTCCACTTT. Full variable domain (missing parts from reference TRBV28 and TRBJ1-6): DVKVTQSSRYLVKRTGEKVFLECVQDMDHENMFWYRQDPGLGLRLIYFSYDVKMKEKGDIPEGYSVSREKKERFSLILESASTNQTSMYLCASSLDGALNSPLHFGNGTRLTVT.

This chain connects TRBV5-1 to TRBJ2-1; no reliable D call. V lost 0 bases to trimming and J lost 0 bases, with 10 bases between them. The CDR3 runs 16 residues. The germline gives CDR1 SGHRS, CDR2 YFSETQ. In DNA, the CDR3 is TGCGCCAGCAGCTTGGAGACACTTGCCTCCTACAATGAGCAGTTCTTC. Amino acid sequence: CASSLETLASYNEQFF.

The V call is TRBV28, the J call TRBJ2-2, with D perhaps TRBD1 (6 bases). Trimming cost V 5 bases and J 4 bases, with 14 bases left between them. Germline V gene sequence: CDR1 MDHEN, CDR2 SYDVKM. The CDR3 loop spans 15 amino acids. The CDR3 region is CASSPNRVLTGELFF. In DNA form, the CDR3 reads TGTGCCAGCAGTCCCAACAGGGTTCTCACCGGGGAGCTGTTTTTT.

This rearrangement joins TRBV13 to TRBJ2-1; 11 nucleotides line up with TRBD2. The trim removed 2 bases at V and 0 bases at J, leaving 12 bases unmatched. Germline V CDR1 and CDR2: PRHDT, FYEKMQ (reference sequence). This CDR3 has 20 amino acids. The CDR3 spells CASSLYLRTSGSLSYNEQFF. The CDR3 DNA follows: TGTGCCAGCAGCTTATATTTGCGGACTAGCGGGTCCCTCTCCTACAATGAGCAGTTCTTC.

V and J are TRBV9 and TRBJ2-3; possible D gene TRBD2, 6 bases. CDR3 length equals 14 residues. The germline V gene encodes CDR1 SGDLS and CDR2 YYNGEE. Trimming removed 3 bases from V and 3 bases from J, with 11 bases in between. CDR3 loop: CASSGGGMTDTQYF. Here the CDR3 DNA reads TGTGCCAGCAGCGGTGGGGGGATGACAGATACGCAGTATTTT.

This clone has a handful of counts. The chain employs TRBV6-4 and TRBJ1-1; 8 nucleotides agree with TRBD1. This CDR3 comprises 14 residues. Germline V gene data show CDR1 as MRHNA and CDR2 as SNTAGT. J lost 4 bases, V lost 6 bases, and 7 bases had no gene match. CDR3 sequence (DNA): TGTGCCAGCAGGCAGGGGGCGATTTCCACTGAAGCTTTCTTT. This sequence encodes CASRQGAISTEAFF.

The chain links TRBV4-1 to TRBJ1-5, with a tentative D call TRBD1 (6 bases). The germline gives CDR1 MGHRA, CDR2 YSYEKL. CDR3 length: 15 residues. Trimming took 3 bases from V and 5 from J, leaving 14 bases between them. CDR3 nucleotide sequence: TGCGCCAGCAGCCATGAACCGGGACAAGATCAGCCCCAGCATTTT. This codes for CASSHEPGQDQPQHF.

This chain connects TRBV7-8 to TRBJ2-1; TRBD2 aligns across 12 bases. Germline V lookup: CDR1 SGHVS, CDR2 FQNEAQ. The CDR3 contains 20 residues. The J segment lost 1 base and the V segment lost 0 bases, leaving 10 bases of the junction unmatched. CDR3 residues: CASSLAGLAGGRGSYNEQFF. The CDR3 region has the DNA TGTGCCAGCAGCTTAGCGGGGCTAGCGGGGGGGCGAGGGTCCTACAATGAGCAGTTCTTC.

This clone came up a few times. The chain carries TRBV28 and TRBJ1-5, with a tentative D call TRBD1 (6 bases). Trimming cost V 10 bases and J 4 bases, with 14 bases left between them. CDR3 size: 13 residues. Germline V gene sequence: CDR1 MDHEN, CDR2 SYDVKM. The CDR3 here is CATFRGINQPQHF. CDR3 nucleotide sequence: TGTGCCACATTCAGGGGAATAAATCAGCCCCAGCATTTT.

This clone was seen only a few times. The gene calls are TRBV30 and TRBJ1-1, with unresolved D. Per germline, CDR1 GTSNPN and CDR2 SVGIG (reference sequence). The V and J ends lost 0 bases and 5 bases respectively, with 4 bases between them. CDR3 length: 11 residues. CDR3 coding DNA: TGTGCCTGGAGTGTACTAACTGAAGCTTTCTTT. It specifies CAWSVLTEAFF.

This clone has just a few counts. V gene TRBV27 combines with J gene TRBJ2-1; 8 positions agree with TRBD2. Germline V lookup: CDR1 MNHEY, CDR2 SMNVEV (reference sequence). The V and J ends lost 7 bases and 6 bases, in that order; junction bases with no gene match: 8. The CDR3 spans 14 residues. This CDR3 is CASMALAGANEQFF. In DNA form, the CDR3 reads TGTGCCAGCATGGCCCTAGCGGGTGCCAATGAGCAGTTCTTC.

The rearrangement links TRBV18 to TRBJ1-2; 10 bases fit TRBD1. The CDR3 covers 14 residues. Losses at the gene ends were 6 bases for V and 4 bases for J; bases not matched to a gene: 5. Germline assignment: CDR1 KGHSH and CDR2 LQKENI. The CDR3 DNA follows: TGTGCCAGCTCTCGACAGGGGGCCGGCTATGGCTACACCTTC. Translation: CASSRQGAGYGYTF.

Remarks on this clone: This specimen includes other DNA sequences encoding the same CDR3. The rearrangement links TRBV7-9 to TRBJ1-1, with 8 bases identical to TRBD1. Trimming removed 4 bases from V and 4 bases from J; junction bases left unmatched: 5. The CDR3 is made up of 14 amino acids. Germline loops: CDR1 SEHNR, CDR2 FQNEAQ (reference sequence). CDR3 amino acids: CASSSQGGSTEAFF. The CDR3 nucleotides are TGTGCCAGCAGCTCACAGGGGGGGAGCACTGAAGCTTTCTTT. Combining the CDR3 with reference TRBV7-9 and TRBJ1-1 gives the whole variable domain DTGVSQNPRHKITKRGQNVTFRCDPISEHNRLYWYRQTLGQGPEFLTYFQNEAQLEKSRLLSDRFSAERPKGSFSTLEIQRTEQGDSAMYLCASSSQGGSTEAFFGQGTRLTVV.

The CDR3 spells CATSDLRREGEETQYF. The CDR3 region has the DNA TGTGCCACCAGTGATTTGAGGCGGGAGGGAGAAGAGACCCAGTACTTC. This chain links TRBV24-1 with TRBJ2-5; 9 positions agree with TRBD2. CDR3 length equals 16 residues. CDR1 and CDR2 from the germline V gene are KGHDR and SFDVKD. Trimming removed 0 bases from V and 3 bases from J; junction bases left unmatched: 4.

As DNA, the CDR3 is TGTGCCAGCAGCCAAGATGGGCTGGGGAGAGAGACCCAGTACTTC. It yields the protein CASSQDGLGRETQYF. This sequence joins TRBV4-2 and TRBJ2-5; possibly TRBD2 for D (5 bases). Germline-derived CDR1 and CDR2 are LGHNA and YNFKEQ. Trimming cost V 0 bases and J 4 bases, with 12 bases left between them. The CDR3 has 15 amino acids.

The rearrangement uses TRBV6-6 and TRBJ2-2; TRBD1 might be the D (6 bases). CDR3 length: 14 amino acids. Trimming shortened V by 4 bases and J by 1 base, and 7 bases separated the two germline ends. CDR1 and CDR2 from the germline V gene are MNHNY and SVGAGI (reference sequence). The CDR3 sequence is CASSWGQNTGELFF. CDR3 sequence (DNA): TGTGCCAGCAGTTGGGGACAGAACACCGGGGAGCTGTTTTTT.

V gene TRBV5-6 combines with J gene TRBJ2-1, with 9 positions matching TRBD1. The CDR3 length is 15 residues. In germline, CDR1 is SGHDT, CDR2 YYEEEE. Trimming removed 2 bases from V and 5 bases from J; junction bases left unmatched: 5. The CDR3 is CASSFFGTGNNEQFF. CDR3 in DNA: TGTGCCAGCAGCTTCTTTGGGACAGGGAACAATGAGCAGTTCTTC. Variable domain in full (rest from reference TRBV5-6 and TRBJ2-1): DAGVTQSPTHLIKTRGQQVTLRCSPKSGHDTVSWYQQALGQGPQFIFQYYEEEERQRGNFPDRFSGHQFPNYSSELNVNALLLGDSALYLCASSFFGTGNNEQFFGPGTRLTVL.

The CDR3 sequence is CAITPGQGALYGYTF. In DNA form, the CDR3 reads TGTGCCATCACCCCAGGACAGGGGGCGCTTTATGGCTACACCTTC. This chain joins TRBV10-3 and TRBJ1-2; 11 bases map to TRBD1. V shed 7 bases and J 5 bases; nucleotides not matched to a gene: 9. CDR1 is ENHRY and CDR2 is SYGVKD in the germline V gene. The CDR3 spans 15 residues.

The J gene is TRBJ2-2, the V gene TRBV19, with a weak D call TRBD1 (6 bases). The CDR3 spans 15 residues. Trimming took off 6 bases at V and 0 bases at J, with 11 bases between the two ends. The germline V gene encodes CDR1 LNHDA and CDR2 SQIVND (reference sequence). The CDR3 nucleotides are TGTGCCAGTAGCCTACAGGGCCCGAACACCGGGGAGCTGTTTTTT. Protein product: CASSLQGPNTGELFF.

The DNA of the CDR3 is TGTGCCACCGAAACAGGGTTTTACAGTTTAAGCTCTGGAAACACCATATATTTT. It codes for CATETGFYSLSSGNTIYF. The V call is TRBV7-9, the J call TRBJ1-3; D possibly corresponds to TRBD1 (6 bases). Germline V gene lookup returns CDR1 SEHNR and CDR2 FQNEAQ (reference sequence). CDR3 length equals 18 residues. Trimming removed 10 bases at V and 0 bases at J, with 25 bases between. Variable domain in full (rest from reference TRBV7-9 and TRBJ1-3): DTGVSQNPRHKITKRGQNVTFRCDPISEHNRLYWYRQTLGQGPEFLTYFQNEAQLEKSRLLSDRFSAERPKGSFSTLEIQRTEQGDSAMYLCATETGFYSLSSGNTIYFGEGSWLTVV.